This passage covers 12 T cell receptor beta chains from one sample sequenced in a study of control samples from healthy donors and cancer patients. Some clones are missing from TCRdb's copy, which holds only in-frame ones; the method was immunoSEQ multiplex PCR. The sample includes about 150,000 clones, roughly 94% of them seen just once. Sequencing input: blood. The source is a woman aged 18 to 35 in good health.

The chain is built from TRBV19 and TRBJ1-3, with D hard to call. This CDR3 spans 15 amino acids. Germline CDR1 is LNHDA and CDR2 is SQIVND (reference sequence). The V end lost 5 bases, the J end lost 0 bases, and 11 bases lay between the germline ends. Here the CDR3 DNA reads TGTGCCAGTAGTGTTACCCCTGCCTCTGGAAACACCATATATTTT. Translation: CASSVTPASGNTIYF.

This sequence joins TRBV25-1 and TRBJ1-1; the match to TRBD1 covers 7 bases. The CDR3 has 14 amino acids. Losses at the gene ends were 1 base for V and 5 bases for J; bases not matched to a gene: 4. The germline CDR1 and CDR2 sequences are MGHDK and SYGVNS. CDR3 loop: CASSESRQGTEAFF. The CDR3 region has the DNA TGTGCCAGCAGTGAATCTCGACAGGGTACTGAAGCTTTCTTT.

The chain combines TRBV5-4 with TRBJ1-4; no clear D. Germline V lookup: CDR1 SGHNT, CDR2 YYREEE (reference sequence). The length of the CDR3 is 14 residues. V was clipped by 3 bases and J by 8 bases, with 14 bases between them. DNA of the CDR3: TGTGCCAGCAGCTCCCGGGCTCTCGGCGAAAAACTGTTTTTT. This sequence encodes CASSSRALGEKLFF.

The chain carries TRBV5-4 and TRBJ1-1; D gene ambiguous. CDR3 length: 11 amino acids. Germline values: CDR1 SGHNT, CDR2 YYREEE (reference sequence). V lost 3 bases and J 4 bases, leaving 4 bases between the germline ends. CDR3 nucleotide sequence: TGTGCCAGCAGCTCTAGCACTGAAGCTTTCTTT. This encodes CASSSSTEAFF. The complete variable domain, with remaining parts taken from reference TRBV5-4 and TRBJ1-1, reads ETGVTQSPTHLIKTRGQQVTLRCSSQSGHNTVSWYQQALGQGPQFIFQYYREEENGRGNFPPRFSGLQFPNYSSELNVNALELDDSALYLCASSSSTEAFFGQGTRLTVV.

CDR3 residues: CASSEAHGYNEQFF. The CDR3 coding sequence is TGTGCCAGCAGTGAGGCCCATGGATACAATGAGCAGTTCTTC. This chain joins TRBV25-1 and TRBJ2-1; D remains ambiguous. The V gene lost 3 bases and the J gene lost 4 bases, with 10 bases spanning the gap. The CDR3 has 14 residues. CDR1 and CDR2 from the germline V gene are MGHDK and SYGVNS.

This clone was seen a handful of times. This chain links TRBV7-2 with TRBJ2-5; TRBD1 might be the D (6 bases). The CDR3 is 14 amino acids. CDR1 and CDR2 (germline): SGHTA, FQGNSA. V was cut by 4 bases and J by 0 bases, with 9 bases left in between. CDR3 DNA: TGTGCCAGCAGCTCAACAGGGCACCAAGAGACCCAGTACTTC. Translated: CASSSTGHQETQYF.

The chain is built from TRBV28 and TRBJ2-7; the D is unclear. Per germline, CDR1 MDHEN and CDR2 SYDVKM. The CDR3 spans 17 residues. The ends were cut back, 3 bases at V and 0 bases at J, with 18 bases in the middle. The CDR3 protein is CASSFHGMGSSSYEQYF. The CDR3 DNA reads TGTGCCAGCAGTTTCCACGGAATGGGGTCGAGCTCCTACGAGCAGTACTTC. The complete variable domain, with remaining parts taken from reference TRBV28 and TRBJ2-7, reads DVKVTQSSRYLVKRTGEKVFLECVQDMDHENMFWYRQDPGLGLRLIYFSYDVKMKEKGDIPEGYSVSREKKERFSLILESASTNQTSMYLCASSFHGMGSSSYEQYFGPGTRLTVT.

The chain is built from TRBV7-2 and TRBJ2-1; D may be TRBD1 or TRBD2 (5 bases each). The CDR3 is made up of 15 amino acids. Trimming pared 1 base from V and 3 bases from J, leaving 10 bases between. Germline CDR1 is SGHTA and CDR2 is FQGNSA. DNA of the CDR3: TGTGCCAGCAGCTTAGAACGGGACCTCTACAATGAGCAGTTCTTC. Residues: CASSLERDLYNEQFF.

The V call is TRBV6-5, the J call TRBJ2-5; 7 bases are shared with TRBD2. V shed 6 bases, J shed 4 bases, and the junction held 11 bases outside the gene matches. The CDR3 spans 15 residues. CDR1 and CDR2 (germline): MNHEY, SVGAGI. CDR3 sequence (DNA): TGTGCCAGCAGGGGCGCGGGGGAAGGTAGAGAGACCCAGTACTTC. Translation: CASRGAGEGRETQYF.

The chain combines TRBV24-1 with TRBJ2-7, with TRBD1 matching over 8 bases. This CDR3 has 15 residues. Germline-derived CDR1 and CDR2 are KGHDR and SFDVKD. V lost 2 bases, J lost 1 base, and 3 bases stayed unmatched. The CDR3 region is CATSDSRQGSYEQYF. Here the CDR3 DNA reads TGTGCCACCAGTGATTCGCGACAGGGGTCCTACGAGCAGTACTTC.

The chain is built from TRBV4-3 and TRBJ2-7; 7 bases line up with TRBD2. The germline gives CDR1 LGHNA, CDR2 YSLEER. V was pared by 0 bases and J by 4 bases, with 6 bases of the junction left unmatched. The CDR3 contains 15 residues. The CDR3 DNA sequence: TGCGCCAGCAGCCAAGAAGGGGCTAGCGGATACGAGCAGTACTTC. This encodes CASSQEGASGYEQYF.

The V and J genes are TRBV9 and TRBJ2-3; TRBD2 agrees at 10 bases. The J segment lost 2 bases and the V segment lost 4 bases, leaving 4 bases of the junction unmatched. This CDR3 has 15 amino acids. Germline loops: CDR1 SGDLS, CDR2 YYNGEE. CDR3 sequence (DNA): TGTGCCAGCAGCCCGGGACTAGCGATCACAGATACGCAGTATTTT. Its protein is CASSPGLAITDTQYF.